This T cell receptor beta chain was found in a study of response to subunit inactivated influenza vaccine (dated by TCRdb to 2016 to 2019). Some background on the complete study: To follow how T cells responded to a trivalent subunit inactivated influenza vaccine, the researchers relied on deep quantitative profiling of the T cell receptor repertoire.

What the authors observed across the whole study: The authors proposed that each seasonal influenza vaccination may bring in only a limited number of new T cells.

This clonotype has just a few counts. Its recognized antigen is unknown. No per-base quality is available; no much larger clone lies one base away. The library was generated by RT-PCR. Sequenced on an Illumina HiSeq 2500. TCRdb cleaned the public reads at Q25 with fastp, built clones with MiXCR and kept in-frame beta chains. Identical CDR3 proteins give one entry, which carries the most common genes and DNA. This sample lists around 850,000 distinct CDR3 sequences; roughly 20% were detected once. Of the sample, about 11% is held by the ten largest clones. From the cysteine through the phenylalanine, the CDR3 covers 13 amino acids. The entry retains the CDR3 DNA only, 39 bases that are in frame from base 1. Here V drops 8 bases and J drops 1 base, and the junction holds 1 base not matched to any gene.

The receptor chain draws on TRBV12-3 or TRBV12-4 and TRBJ2-2, and TRBD2 matches 7 of the central bases. The sequenced sample was PBMCs from blood, obtained 5 days after vaccination. This clonotype originated in a man aged 45 to 65 who received an inactivated influenza vaccine. Donor details come from another sample of the same person, matched by shared clones. In nucleotide form, the sequence is TGTGCCAGCCGCGGGAGGAACACCGGGGAGCTGTTTTTT. Its coded protein is CASRGRNTGELFF.